This TCR beta chain comes out of a study of shared clonotypes between healthy human individuals. Across the whole study: Donors consisted of two women and a few men between 18 and 49. Study-wide points: Generally, estimated richness proved larger in naive subsets than it did in memory subsets.

The germline gives CDR1 GTSNPN, CDR2 SVGIG (reference sequence). With V trimmed by 8 bases and J by 2 bases, 4 bases remained unmatched. The CDR3 spans 13 residues. Profiled with immunoSEQ multiplex PCR; TCRdb holds only in-frame clones, not every one. The sample carries approximately 2,000,000 clones, about nine tenths recorded once. Regarding this clone: Its specificity is not known.

The TCR sequence derives from a man younger than 30 in good health. Some clones in this sample may be carry-over from other donors' samples. The chain is built from TRBV30 and TRBJ2-2, with 8 bases identical to TRBD2. What was sequenced was naive CD4+ T cells from PBMCs. Sample subset: CD45RA+ positively selected. CDR3 in amino acids: CAQLADNTGELFF. The CDR3, as DNA: TGTGCCCAACTAGCGGACAACACCGGGGAGCTGTTTTTT.